The sequence of this TCR beta chain was determined in a study of control samples from healthy donors and cancer patients. The method was immunoSEQ multiplex PCR; TCRdb's version includes in-frame clones alone and lacks a portion of them. Seen here are 150,000 to 200,000 clones, roughly 91% observed once, and the top ten hold 1.5%. This clone was seen once. V was clipped by 4 bases and J by 6 bases; unmatched bases: 9. The CDR3 runs 16 residues. Germline V gene sequence: CDR1 MDHEN, CDR2 SYDVKM. Sequenced material: blood. The receptor comes from a woman younger than 45 in good health. The chain is built from TRBV28 and TRBJ1-5; TRBD1 agrees at 10 bases. The CDR3 here is CASSSAGTGVLQPQHF. Written as DNA, the CDR3 is TGTGCCAGCAGTTCAGCCGGGACAGGGGTCCTTCAGCCCCAGCATTTT.